The source of this T cell receptor (beta chain) is a study of T-cell reconstitution after alpha-beta-depleted transplantation in children. Library preparation (for TCRbeta) was performed with unique molecular identifiers. MiXCR, run by TCRdb on the PCR reads, gives a single entry per CDR3 protein. The sample consists of about 870,000 distinct CDR3 sequences, around 15% of them appearing once. In regard to this clonotype: Its antigen is still unknown.

Looked up from germline, CDR1 is SGHRS and CDR2 is YFSETQ. The V gene end was trimmed by 3 bases and the J gene end by 4 bases; junction bases not matched to a gene: 6. The CDR3 has 15 amino acids. Broader study findings: Some patients' high day-60 TCRbeta diversity was attributed to recipient cells surviving conditioning.

Sequenced here: PBMCs, mostly from graft donor cells, sampled 360 days after TCRalphabeta/CD19-depleted stem cell transplant. The sequence was obtained from a male patient under 18 who had a stem cell transplant for acute lymphoblastic leukemia, so the T cells may come from the graft donor. The J gene is TRBJ2-1, the V gene TRBV5-1, with 8 bases identical to TRBD1. The CDR3 coding sequence is TGCGCCAGCAGCTCCGGACAGGGAGAGTACAATGAGCAGTTCTTC. It encodes CASSSGQGEYNEQFF. The variable domain in full, with the rest retrieved from reference TRBV5-1 and TRBJ2-1, is KAGVTQTPRYLIKTRGQQVTLSCSPISGHRSVSWYQQTPGQGLQFLFEYFSETQRNKGNFPGRFSGRQFSNSRSEMNVSTLELGDSALYLCASSSGQGEYNEQFFGPGTRLTVL.